The entry below gives a single T cell receptor (beta chain) sequence along with its context. The CDR3 is made up of 15 amino acids. Trimming at V came to 2 bases and at J to 5 bases, leaving 7 bases not matched to a gene. The data are from a study of blood T cell repertoires in COVID-19. TCRdb's table, derived via immunoSEQ multiplex PCR, lists solely in-frame clones and lacks some. The repertoire holds 130,000 to 150,000 clones, with roughly 84% as singletons. The receptor's source is a human donor in a cohort sampled during active COVID-19. The chain combines TRBV5-3 with TRBJ2-7, with 10 bases fitting TRBD2. TRBV5-3 is known as an ORF, though its function is uncertain. The sequencing sample was made of peripheral blood. In DNA, the CDR3 is TGTGCCAGAAGCTTTTGGCTAGCGGGAGACCACGAGCAGTACGTC. As protein: CARSFWLAGDHEQYV.